This TCR beta chain emerged from a study of control samples from healthy donors and cancer patients. Assay used: immunoSEQ multiplex PCR; TCRdb lists only in-frame clones, some missing. The data contain more than 75,000 clones, roughly 83% of them seen just once; the ten biggest clones take up about 10%. Unmatched junction bases numbered 7, after V lost 5 bases and J lost 4 bases. The CDR3 extends over 13 amino acids. Germline loops: CDR1 GTSNPN, CDR2 SVGIG (reference sequence). This clonotype originated in a young woman in good health. The chain couples TRBV30 to TRBJ1-2, with 7 bases matching TRBD1. Sequenced input: blood. CDR3 sequence: CAWPDRVGYGYTF. The CDR3 DNA follows: TGTGCCTGGCCTGACAGGGTCGGCTATGGCTACACCTTC.